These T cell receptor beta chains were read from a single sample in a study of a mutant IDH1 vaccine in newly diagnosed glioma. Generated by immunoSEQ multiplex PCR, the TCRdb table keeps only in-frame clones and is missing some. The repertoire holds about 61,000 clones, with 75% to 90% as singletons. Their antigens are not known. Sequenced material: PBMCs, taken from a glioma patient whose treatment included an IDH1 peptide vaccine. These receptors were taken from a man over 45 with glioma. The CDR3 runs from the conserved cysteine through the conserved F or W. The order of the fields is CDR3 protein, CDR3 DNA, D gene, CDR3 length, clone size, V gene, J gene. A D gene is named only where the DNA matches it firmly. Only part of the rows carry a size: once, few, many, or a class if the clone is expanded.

CDR3aa: CASKLGVLFSPLHF
CDR3nt: TGTGCCAGCAAACTGGGAGTTTTGTTTTCACCCCTCCACTTT
d_gene: .
len: 14
abundance: .
v_gene: TRBV6-5
j_gene: TRBJ1-6

CDR3aa: CAWTKGDSYEQYF
CDR3nt: TGTGCCTGGACTAAGGGAGACTCCTACGAGCAGTACTTC
d_gene: .
len: 13
abundance: .
v_gene: TRBV30
j_gene: TRBJ2-7

CDR3aa: CASSPFGQGADTQYF
CDR3nt: TGTGCCAGCTCACCCTTCGGCCAGGGGGCAGATACGCAGTATTTT
d_gene: TRBD1
len: 15
abundance: .
v_gene: TRBV18
j_gene: TRBJ2-3

CDR3aa: CAISPGGLSYNSPLHF
CDR3nt: TGTGCCATCAGTCCCGGGGGGCTCTCCTATAATTCACCCCTCCACTTT
d_gene: .
len: 16
abundance: .
v_gene: TRBV10-3
j_gene: TRBJ1-6

CDR3aa: CASSVGRGSEKLFF
CDR3nt: TGTGCCAGCAGCGTAGGCAGGGGATCGGAAAAACTGTTTTTT
d_gene: .
len: 14
abundance: .
v_gene: TRBV9
j_gene: TRBJ1-4

CDR3aa: CASSKDRPTDTQYF
CDR3nt: TGTGCCAGCAGCAAGGACAGGCCCACAGATACGCAGTATTTT
d_gene: TRBD1
len: 14
abundance: .
v_gene: TRBV7-2
j_gene: TRBJ2-3

CDR3aa: CASSLAVLAGGGEQYF
CDR3nt: TGTGCCAGCAGCTTGGCGGTACTAGCGGGAGGTGGTGAGCAGTACTTC
d_gene: TRBD2
len: 16
abundance: .
v_gene: TRBV5-8
j_gene: TRBJ2-7

CDR3aa: CASSLQVNTGELFF
CDR3nt: TGCGCCAGCAGCTTACAGGTTAACACCGGGGAGCTGTTTTTT
d_gene: .
len: 14
abundance: .
v_gene: TRBV4-3
j_gene: TRBJ2-2

CDR3aa: CASSELAGGPTDTQYF
CDR3nt: TGTGCCAGCAGTGAACTAGCGGGAGGGCCCACAGATACGCAGTATTTT
d_gene: TRBD2
len: 16
abundance: .
v_gene: TRBV6-4
j_gene: TRBJ2-3

CDR3aa: CASSGQGENQPQHF
CDR3nt: TGTGCCAGCAGCGGTCAGGGGGAAAATCAGCCCCAGCATTTT
d_gene: TRBD1
len: 14
abundance: .
v_gene: TRBV2
j_gene: TRBJ1-5

CDR3aa: CASSHYPTGSNTEAFF
CDR3nt: TGCGCCAGCAGCCACTACCCAACAGGGAGTAACACTGAAGCTTTCTTT
d_gene: .
len: 16
abundance: .
v_gene: TRBV5-1
j_gene: TRBJ1-1

CDR3aa: CASSLTGRGTDTQYF
CDR3nt: TGCGCCAGCAGCTTGACAGGGAGGGGCACAGATACGCAGTATTTT
d_gene: .
len: 15
abundance: .
v_gene: TRBV5-1
j_gene: TRBJ2-3

CDR3aa: CASPPDHVVNTEAFF
CDR3nt: TGCGCCAGCCCCCCCGACCATGTGGTAAACACTGAAGCTTTCTTT
d_gene: .
len: 15
abundance: .
v_gene: TRBV5-1
j_gene: TRBJ1-1

CDR3aa: CASSYEGDTQYF
CDR3nt: TGTGCCAGCAGTTACGAAGGAGATACGCAGTATTTT
d_gene: .
len: 12
abundance: .
v_gene: TRBV6-5
j_gene: TRBJ2-3

CDR3aa: CASTFPSVETQYF
CDR3nt: TGTGCCAGCACCTTCCCCAGCGTTGAGACCCAGTACTTC
d_gene: .
len: 13
abundance: .
v_gene: TRBV7-2
j_gene: TRBJ2-5

CDR3aa: CTSSQGNVGQGFTFF
CDR3nt: TGCACCAGCAGCCAAGGGAATGTGGGACAGGGTTTTACTTTCTTT
d_gene: .
len: 15
abundance: few
v_gene: TRBV1
j_gene: TRBJ1-1

CDR3aa: CASRLTGINYGYTF
CDR3nt: TGTGCCAGCAGGCTGACAGGGATAAACTATGGCTACACCTTC
d_gene: TRBD1
len: 14
abundance: .
v_gene: TRBV28
j_gene: TRBJ1-2

CDR3aa: CASIFWIYF
CDR3nt: TGTGCCAGCATCTTCTGGATATATTTT
d_gene: .
len: 9
abundance: .
v_gene: TRBV6-9
j_gene: TRBJ1-3

CDR3aa: CASSENRGASEKLFF
CDR3nt: TGTGCCAGCAGTGAGAACAGGGGGGCGAGTGAAAAACTGTTTTTT
d_gene: TRBD1
len: 15
abundance: .
v_gene: TRBV2
j_gene: TRBJ1-4

CDR3aa: CASSPRVIDTEAFF
CDR3nt: TGTGCCAGTTCACCAAGGGTAATTGACACTGAAGCTTTCTTT
d_gene: .
len: 14
abundance: .
v_gene: TRBV9
j_gene: TRBJ1-1

CDR3aa: CASSPPAGGPGTQYF
CDR3nt: TGTGCCAGCAGCCCGCCGGCGGGGGGGCCAGGTACGCAGTATTTT
d_gene: TRBD2
len: 15
abundance: .
v_gene: TRBV9
j_gene: TRBJ2-3

CDR3aa: CASSLSDEQFF
CDR3nt: TGTGCCAGCAGTTTATCGGATGAGCAGTTCTTC
d_gene: .
len: 11
abundance: .
v_gene: TRBV28
j_gene: TRBJ2-1

CDR3aa: CAWSEHSLPNQPQHF
CDR3nt: TGTGCCTGGAGCGAACACAGTCTCCCGAATCAGCCCCAGCATTTT
d_gene: .
len: 15
abundance: .
v_gene: TRBV30
j_gene: TRBJ1-5

CDR3aa: CASSHDRPLPTDTQYF
CDR3nt: TGCGCCAGCAGCCACGATAGACCCCTACCCACAGATACGCAGTATTTT
d_gene: .
len: 16
abundance: .
v_gene: TRBV4-1
j_gene: TRBJ2-3

CDR3aa: CASSLGVVGQPQHF
CDR3nt: TGTGCCAGCAGCTTGGGGGTTGTGGGTCAGCCCCAGCATTTT
d_gene: .
len: 14
abundance: .
v_gene: TRBV5-5
j_gene: TRBJ1-5

CDR3aa: CASSIWQDSGANVLTF
CDR3nt: TGTGCCAGTAGTATATGGCAAGACTCTGGGGCCAACGTCCTGACTTTC
d_gene: .
len: 16
abundance: .
v_gene: TRBV19
j_gene: TRBJ2-6

CDR3aa: CASSAGGTPPNGYTF
CDR3nt: TGTGCCAGTAGTGCTGGAGGGACACCCCCTAATGGCTACACCTTC
d_gene: .
len: 15
abundance: .
v_gene: TRBV19
j_gene: TRBJ1-2

CDR3aa: CASSLREGSSPLHF
CDR3nt: TGTGCCAGCAGCTTGAGGGAGGGTAGTTCACCCCTCCACTTT
d_gene: .
len: 14
abundance: .
v_gene: TRBV5-4
j_gene: TRBJ1-6

CDR3aa: CSVAPGLAGEQFF
CDR3nt: TGCAGCGTTGCCCCGGGACTAGCTGGTGAGCAGTTCTTC
d_gene: TRBD2
len: 13
abundance: .
v_gene: TRBV29-1
j_gene: TRBJ2-1

CDR3aa: CASSLVGDRGYGYTF
CDR3nt: TGTGCCAGCAGCTTGGTGGGGGACAGGGGCTATGGCTACACCTTC
d_gene: TRBD1
len: 15
abundance: .
v_gene: TRBV5-6
j_gene: TRBJ1-2

CDR3aa: CAIRTGGVDEQFF
CDR3nt: TGTGCCATCAGAACGGGGGGGGTGGATGAGCAGTTCTTC
d_gene: TRBD2
len: 13
abundance: .
v_gene: TRBV10-3
j_gene: TRBJ2-1

CDR3aa: CASGGANYGYTF
CDR3nt: TGTGCCAGCGGGGGGGCTAACTATGGCTACACCTTC
d_gene: .
len: 12
abundance: .
v_gene: TRBV7-2
j_gene: TRBJ1-2

CDR3aa: CASSLRGGQNTEAFF
CDR3nt: TGCGCCAGCAGCTTGCGGGGGGGTCAGAACACTGAAGCTTTCTTT
d_gene: .
len: 15
abundance: .
v_gene: TRBV5-1
j_gene: TRBJ1-1

CDR3aa: CAWSQGLSVDTQYF
CDR3nt: TGTGCCTGGAGTCAAGGACTGTCGGTTGATACGCAGTATTTT
d_gene: .
len: 14
abundance: .
v_gene: TRBV30
j_gene: TRBJ2-3

CDR3aa: CASSPGQGVETQYF
CDR3nt: TGTGCCAGTAGTCCGGGACAGGGTGTAGAGACCCAGTACTTC
d_gene: TRBD1
len: 14
abundance: .
v_gene: TRBV19
j_gene: TRBJ2-5

CDR3aa: CASSFSKGAVQPQHF
CDR3nt: TGTGCCAGCAGCTTCTCAAAGGGCGCGGTTCAGCCCCAGCATTTT
d_gene: .
len: 15
abundance: once
v_gene: TRBV5-6
j_gene: TRBJ1-5

CDR3aa: CATSRASGSYNEQFF
CDR3nt: TGTGCCACCAGCAGAGCTAGCGGGAGTTACAATGAGCAGTTCTTC
d_gene: TRBD2
len: 15
abundance: medium-sized
v_gene: TRBV15
j_gene: TRBJ2-1

CDR3aa: CASSTGQTNTEAFF
CDR3nt: TGTGCCAGTAGCACCGGGCAGACGAACACTGAAGCTTTCTTT
d_gene: .
len: 14
abundance: .
v_gene: TRBV19
j_gene: TRBJ1-1

CDR3aa: CASSHTGYTF
CDR3nt: TGTGCCAGCAGTCATACAGGCTACACCTTC
d_gene: .
len: 10
abundance: .
v_gene: TRBV5-4
j_gene: TRBJ1-2

CDR3aa: CASSESQGRNGYTF
CDR3nt: TGCGCCAGCAGCGAATCCCAAGGACGGAATGGCTACACCTTC
d_gene: .
len: 14
abundance: .
v_gene: TRBV5-1
j_gene: TRBJ1-2

CDR3aa: CASSLLSEWAYGTGEAFF
CDR3nt: TGCGCCAGCAGCTTGTTATCAGAATGGGCTTACGGGACGGGGGAAGCTTTCTTT
d_gene: .
len: 18
abundance: .
v_gene: TRBV5-1
j_gene: TRBJ1-1

CDR3aa: CASSDFTRVNYEQYF
CDR3nt: TGTGCCAGCAGCGATTTTACGCGGGTCAACTACGAGCAGTACTTC
d_gene: .
len: 15
abundance: .
v_gene: TRBV7-8
j_gene: TRBJ2-7